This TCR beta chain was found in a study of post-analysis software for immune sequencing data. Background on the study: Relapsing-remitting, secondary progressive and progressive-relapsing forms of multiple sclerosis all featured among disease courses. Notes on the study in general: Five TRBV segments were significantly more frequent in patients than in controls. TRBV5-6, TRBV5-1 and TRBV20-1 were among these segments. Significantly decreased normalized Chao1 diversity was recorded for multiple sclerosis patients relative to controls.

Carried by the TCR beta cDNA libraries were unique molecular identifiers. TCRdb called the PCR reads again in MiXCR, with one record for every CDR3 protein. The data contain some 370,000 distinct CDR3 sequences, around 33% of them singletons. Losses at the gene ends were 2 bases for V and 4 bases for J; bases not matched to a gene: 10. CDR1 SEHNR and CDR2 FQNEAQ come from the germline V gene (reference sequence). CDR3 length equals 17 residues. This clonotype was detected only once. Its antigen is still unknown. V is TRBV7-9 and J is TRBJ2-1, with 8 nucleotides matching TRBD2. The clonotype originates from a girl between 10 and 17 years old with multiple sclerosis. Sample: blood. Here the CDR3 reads CASSLKPPGLVYNEQFF. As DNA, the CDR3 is TGTGCCAGCAGCTTAAAGCCTCCGGGACTAGTTTACAATGAGCAGTTCTTC.